The clone carrying this TCR beta chain came up many times. These data are taken from a study of molecular identifiers for immune sequencing clone quantification. TCRdb reanalysed the PCR reads using MiXCR and keeps one entry per CDR3 protein. The sample includes approximately 680,000 distinct CDR3 sequences, about 25% of them seen just once. This CDR3 is built from 15 residues. Germline V CDR1 and CDR2: MNHEY, SVGEGT. V lost 2 bases to trimming and J lost 0 bases, with 8 bases between them. The genes are TRBV6-2 or TRBV6-3 and TRBJ1-3; D gene ambiguous. This TCR came from a human donor in good health. Some libraries in this study had Jurkat cell RNA spiked in. The sequencing input was naive CD8+ T cells from blood, with Jurkat cell RNA spiked in. Subset of the sample: FACS-sorted CD8+CD4-CCR7+CD45RA+ naive T cells. This CDR3 reads CASSYTRSSGNTIYF. CDR3 nucleotides: TGTGCCAGCAGTTACACGAGGAGCTCTGGAAACACCATATATTTT.